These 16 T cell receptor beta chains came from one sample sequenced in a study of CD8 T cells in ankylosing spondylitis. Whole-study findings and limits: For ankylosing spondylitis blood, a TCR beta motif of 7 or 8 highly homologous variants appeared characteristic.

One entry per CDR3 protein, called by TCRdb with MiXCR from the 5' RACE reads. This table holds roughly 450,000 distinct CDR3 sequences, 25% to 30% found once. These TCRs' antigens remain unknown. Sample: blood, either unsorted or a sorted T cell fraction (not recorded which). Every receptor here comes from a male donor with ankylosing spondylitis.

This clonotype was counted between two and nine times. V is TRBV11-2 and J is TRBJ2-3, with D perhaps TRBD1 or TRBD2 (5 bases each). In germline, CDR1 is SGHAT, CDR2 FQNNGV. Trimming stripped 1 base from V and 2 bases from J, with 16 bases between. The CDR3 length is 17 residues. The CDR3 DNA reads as TGTGCCAGCAGCTTAGTAGGGACCCCACCCTACACAGATACGCAGTATTTT. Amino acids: CASSLVGTPPYTDTQYF.

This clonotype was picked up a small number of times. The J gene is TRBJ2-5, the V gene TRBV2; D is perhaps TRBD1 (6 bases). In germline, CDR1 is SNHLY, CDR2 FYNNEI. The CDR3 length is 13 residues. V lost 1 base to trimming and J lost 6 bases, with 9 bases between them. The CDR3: CASSEDRAKTQYF. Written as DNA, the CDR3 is TGTGCCAGCAGTGAAGACAGGGCTAAGACCCAGTACTTC. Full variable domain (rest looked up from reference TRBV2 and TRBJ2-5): EPEVTQTPSHQVTQMGQEVILRCVPISNHLYFYWYRQILGQKVEFLVSFYNNEISEKSEIFDDQFSVERPDGSNFTLKIRSTKLEDSAMYFCASSEDRAKTQYFGPGTRLLVL.

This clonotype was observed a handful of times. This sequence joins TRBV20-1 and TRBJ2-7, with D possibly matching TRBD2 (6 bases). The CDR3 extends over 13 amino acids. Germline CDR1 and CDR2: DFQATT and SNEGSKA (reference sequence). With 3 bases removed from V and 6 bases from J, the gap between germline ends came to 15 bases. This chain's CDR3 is CSASGGLFSEQYF. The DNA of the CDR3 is TGCAGTGCTAGCGGGGGTCTGTTTTCCGAGCAGTACTTC.

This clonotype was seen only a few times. This chain's CDR3 is CSASAREPVKDTQYF. The CDR3 DNA reads as TGCAGTGCTAGCGCGCGGGAGCCGGTCAAGGATACGCAGTATTTT. The chain is built from TRBV20-1 and TRBJ2-3; 7 bases agree with TRBD2. The CDR3 contains 15 residues. J was trimmed by 6 bases and V by 3 bases; bases with no gene match: 12. In germline, CDR1 is DFQATT, CDR2 SNEGSKA (reference sequence).

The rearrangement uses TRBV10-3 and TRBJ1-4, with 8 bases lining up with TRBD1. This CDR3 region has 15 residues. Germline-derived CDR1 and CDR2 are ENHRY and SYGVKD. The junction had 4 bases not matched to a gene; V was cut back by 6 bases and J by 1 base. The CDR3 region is CAISPGQGTNEKLFF. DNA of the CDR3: TGTGCCATCAGCCCAGGACAGGGAACTAATGAAAAACTGTTTTTT.

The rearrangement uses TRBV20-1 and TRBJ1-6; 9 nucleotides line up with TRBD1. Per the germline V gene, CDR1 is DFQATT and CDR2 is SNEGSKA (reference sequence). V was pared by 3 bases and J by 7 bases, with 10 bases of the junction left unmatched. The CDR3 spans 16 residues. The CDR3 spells CSARQETGTGNSPLHF. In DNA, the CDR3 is TGCAGTGCTAGGCAAGAGACCGGGACAGGGAATTCACCCCTCCACTTT.

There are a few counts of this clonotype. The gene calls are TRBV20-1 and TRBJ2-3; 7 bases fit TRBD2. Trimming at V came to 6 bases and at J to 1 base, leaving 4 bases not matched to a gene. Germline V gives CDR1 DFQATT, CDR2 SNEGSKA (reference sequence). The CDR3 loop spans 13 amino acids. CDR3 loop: CSATAGRTDTQYF. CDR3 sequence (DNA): TGCAGTGCAACAGCGGGGCGCACAGATACGCAGTATTTT.

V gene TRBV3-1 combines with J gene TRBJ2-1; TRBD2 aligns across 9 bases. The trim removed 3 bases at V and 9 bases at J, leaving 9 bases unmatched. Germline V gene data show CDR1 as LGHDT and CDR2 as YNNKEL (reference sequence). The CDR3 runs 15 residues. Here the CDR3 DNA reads TGTGCCAGCAGCCATTTTAGCGGGAGAGCCGGTGAGCAGTTCTTC. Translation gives CASSHFSGRAGEQFF.

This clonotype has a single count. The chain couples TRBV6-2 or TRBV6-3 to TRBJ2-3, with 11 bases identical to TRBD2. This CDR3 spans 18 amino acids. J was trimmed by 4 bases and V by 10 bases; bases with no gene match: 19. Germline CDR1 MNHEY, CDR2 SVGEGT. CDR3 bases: TGTGCCACCACACACGGCCGGCTAGCGGGAGGATCGGCAGATACGCAGTATTTT. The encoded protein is CATTHGRLAGGSADTQYF.

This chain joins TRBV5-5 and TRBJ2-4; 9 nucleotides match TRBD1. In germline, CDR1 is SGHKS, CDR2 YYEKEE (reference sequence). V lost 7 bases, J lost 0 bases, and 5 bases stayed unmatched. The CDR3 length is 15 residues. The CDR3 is CASETGGLAKNIQYF. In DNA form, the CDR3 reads TGTGCCAGCGAGACAGGGGGGCTAGCCAAAAACATTCAGTACTTC.

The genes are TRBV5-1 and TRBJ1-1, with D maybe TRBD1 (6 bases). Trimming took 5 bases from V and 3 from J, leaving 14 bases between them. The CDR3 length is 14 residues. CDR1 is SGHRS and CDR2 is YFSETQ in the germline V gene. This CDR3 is CASSYQGSDTEAFF. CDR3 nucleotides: TGCGCCAGCAGTTATCAGGGGAGCGACACTGAAGCTTTCTTT.

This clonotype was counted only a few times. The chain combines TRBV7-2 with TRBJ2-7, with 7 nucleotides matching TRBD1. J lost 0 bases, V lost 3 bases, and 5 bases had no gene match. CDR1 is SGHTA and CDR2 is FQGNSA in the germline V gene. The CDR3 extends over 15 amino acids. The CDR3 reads CASSFYRDSSYEQYF. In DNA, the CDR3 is TGTGCCAGCAGCTTTTACCGGGACAGCTCCTACGAGCAGTACTTC. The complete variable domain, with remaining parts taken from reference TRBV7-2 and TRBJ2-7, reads GAGVSQSPSNKVTEKGKDVELRCDPISGHTALYWYRQSLGQGLEFLIYFQGNSAPDKSGLPSDRFSAERTGGSVSTLTIQRTQQEDSAVYLCASSFYRDSSYEQYFGPGTRLTVT.

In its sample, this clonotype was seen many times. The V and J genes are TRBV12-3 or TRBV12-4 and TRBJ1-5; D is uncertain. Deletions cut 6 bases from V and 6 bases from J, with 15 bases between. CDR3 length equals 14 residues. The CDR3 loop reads CASSPGKLSQPQHF. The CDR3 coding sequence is TGTGCCAGCAGCCCGGGGAAGTTGAGTCAGCCCCAGCATTTT.

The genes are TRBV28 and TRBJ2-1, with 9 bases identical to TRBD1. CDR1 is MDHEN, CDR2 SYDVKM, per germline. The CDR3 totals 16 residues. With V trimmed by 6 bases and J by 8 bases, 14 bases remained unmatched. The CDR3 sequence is CASRGTGLIIGDEQFF. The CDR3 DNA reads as TGTGCCAGCAGGGGGACAGGGTTAATCATCGGCGATGAGCAGTTCTTC.

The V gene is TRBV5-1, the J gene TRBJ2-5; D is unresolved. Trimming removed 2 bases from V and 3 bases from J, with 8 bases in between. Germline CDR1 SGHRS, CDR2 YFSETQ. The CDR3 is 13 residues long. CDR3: CASSFTREETQYF. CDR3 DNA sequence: TGCGCCAGCAGCTTTACTCGAGAAGAGACCCAGTACTTC.

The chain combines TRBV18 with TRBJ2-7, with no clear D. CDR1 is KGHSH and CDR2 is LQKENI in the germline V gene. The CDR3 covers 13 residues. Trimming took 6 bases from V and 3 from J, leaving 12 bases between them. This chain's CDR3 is CASSRLDDYEQYF. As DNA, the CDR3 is TGTGCCAGCTCCCGACTGGACGACTACGAGCAGTACTTC. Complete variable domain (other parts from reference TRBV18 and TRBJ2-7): NAGVMQNPRHLVRRRGQEARLRCSPMKGHSHVYWYRQLPEEGLKFMVYLQKENIIDESGMPKERFSAEFPKEGPSILRIQQVVRGDSAAYFCASSRLDDYEQYFGPGTRLTVT.